The following is a TCR beta chain sequence with its context. V gave up 3 bases and J gave up 3 bases; unmatched junction bases: 0. This CDR3 has 13 residues. CDR1 is DFQATT and CDR2 is SNEGSKA in the germline V gene (reference sequence). The data originate from a study of blood T cell repertoires in COVID-19. Across the whole study: The United States, Italy and Spain were the sources of the acute and convalescent COVID-19 samples. Sources were T cells, B-cell-depleted T cells, or PBMCs; the material itself was cDNA or gDNA.

In the authors' workflow: Amplified reference gene primers provided the basis for estimating nucleated cell counts. The protocol was immunoSEQ multiplex PCR, while the TCRdb copy is restricted to in-frame clones and leaves out a portion. Clone size and V and J calls were adopted from that table, with D and trimming inferred from the DNA. This table holds about 100,000 clones, approximately 89% found once. This sequence joins TRBV20-1 and TRBJ2-3, with 10 bases that match TRBD2. Specimen: peripheral blood. The receptor comes from a man between 60 and 75 years old with acute or convalescent COVID-19. In DNA form, the CDR3 reads TGCAGTGCTAGTAGCGGGAGGACAGATACGCAGTATTTT. Encoded protein: CSASSGRTDTQYF.